These 11 T cell receptor beta chains share one sample of origin, sequenced in a study of graft-versus-host responses after intestinal transplantation. Sequencing was performed with immunoSEQ multiplex PCR; in TCRdb, only in-frame clones are kept and a portion is missing. The table shows under 140,000 clones, with 80% to 95% occurring only once. These TCRs are of unknown antigen specificity. Material: unstimulated CD8+ T cells sorted from spleen or lymph node cells, obtained before intestinal transplant. Receptors originate from a human donor who received an intestinal transplant.

The V gene is TRBV5-4, the J gene TRBJ2-2; 9 bases align to TRBD2. V lost 4 bases, J lost 0 bases, and 4 bases stayed unmatched. From germline, CDR1 is SGHNT and CDR2 YYREEE (reference sequence). The CDR3 is made up of 16 amino acids. CDR3 DNA sequence: TGTGCCAGCAGCCTAGCGGGGCTGGCGAACACCGGGGAGCTGTTTTTT. As protein: CASSLAGLANTGELFF.

This chain uses TRBV7-8 with TRBJ2-1, with TRBD2 matching 9 bases. The CDR3 extends over 16 amino acids. V trimming: 2 bases; J trimming: 7 bases; junction bases outside the gene matches: 9. Per germline, CDR1 SGHVS and CDR2 FQNEAQ. This CDR3 is CASSLFLAGKYNEQFF. The CDR3, as DNA: TGTGCCAGCAGCTTATTTCTAGCGGGAAAATATAATGAGCAGTTCTTC.

Only a few counts were recorded for this clone. The rearrangement uses TRBV19 and TRBJ2-1, with D hard to call. Germline V lookup: CDR1 LNHDA, CDR2 SQIVND (reference sequence). V lost 5 bases, J lost 3 bases, and 8 bases lay in between. There are 13 residues in the CDR3. CDR3 residues: CASSPGYYNEQFF. Here the CDR3 DNA reads TGTGCCAGTAGTCCTGGCTACTACAATGAGCAGTTCTTC.

This chain links TRBV6-6 with TRBJ2-7, with D perhaps TRBD2 (5 bases). CDR3 length: 13 amino acids. In germline, CDR1 is MNHNY, CDR2 SVGAGI (reference sequence). Trimming cost V 5 bases and J 1 base, with 9 bases left between them. This CDR3 reads CASSRRRSYEQYF. In nucleotides, the CDR3 is TGTGCCAGCAGTCGGCGGAGGTCCTACGAGCAGTACTTC.

The V and J genes are TRBV5-4 and TRBJ1-1; D is possibly TRBD1 (5 bases). The CDR3 spans 15 residues. Per the germline V gene, CDR1 is SGHNT and CDR2 is YYREEE (reference sequence). V was cut by 0 bases and J by 5 bases, with 14 bases left in between. The CDR3 protein is CASSLVGVGETEAFF. CDR3 bases: TGTGCCAGCAGCTTGGTGGGGGTGGGTGAAACTGAAGCTTTCTTT.

V gene TRBV9 combines with J gene TRBJ2-6, with D maybe TRBD2 (5 bases). CDR3 length: 19 residues. Trimming stripped 0 bases from V and 0 bases from J, with 16 bases between. Germline lookup yields CDR1 SGDLS and CDR2 YYNGEE. The CDR3 coding sequence is TGTGCCAGCAGCGTAGCTCCCCCGGGGTCTTACTCTGGGGCCAACGTCCTGACTTTC. Its protein product is CASSVAPPGSYSGANVLTF.

V usage is TRBV29-1 and J usage is TRBJ2-7, with 10 bases identical to TRBD1. In germline, CDR1 is SQVTM, CDR2 ANQGSEA. V lost 6 bases to trimming and J lost 3 bases; unmatched junction nucleotides: 8. CDR3 length: 14 residues. DNA for the CDR3: TGCAGCGTCATGACGGGACAGGGGATCTACGAGCAGTACTTC. Protein product: CSVMTGQGIYEQYF.

The chain combines TRBV6-1 with TRBJ1-1; D is uncertain. From germline, CDR1 is MNHNS and CDR2 SASEGT. V lost 4 bases and J 2 bases, leaving 8 bases between the germline ends. There are 13 residues in the CDR3. In DNA, the CDR3 is TGTGCCAGCAGTGGAGGACCAAACACTGAAGCTTTCTTT. This sequence encodes CASSGGPNTEAFF.

This rearrangement joins TRBV27 to TRBJ1-2, with TRBD1 matching over 9 bases. This CDR3 comprises 15 residues. V was pared by 2 bases and J by 4 bases, with 5 bases of the junction left unmatched. Germline assignment: CDR1 MNHEY and CDR2 SMNVEV (reference sequence). CDR3 sequence reads: CASSLTGGTLYGYTF. The CDR3, as DNA: TGTGCCAGCAGTTTAACAGGGGGCACCCTCTATGGCTACACCTTC.

This chain connects TRBV5-1 to TRBJ1-4; a weak D match, TRBD1 (5 bases). Germline CDR1 SGHRS, CDR2 YFSETQ. The length of the CDR3 is 14 residues. V was trimmed by 0 bases and J by 7 bases, leaving 10 bases between them. The CDR3 region has the DNA TGCGCCAGCAGCTTGGGTACAGGACCTGAAAAACTGTTTTTT. It is translated as CASSLGTGPEKLFF. Full variable domain (rest looked up from reference TRBV5-1 and TRBJ1-4): KAGVTQTPRYLIKTRGQQVTLSCSPISGHRSVSWYQQTPGQGLQFLFEYFSETQRNKGNFPGRFSGRQFSNSRSEMNVSTLELGDSALYLCASSLGTGPEKLFFGSGTQLSVL.

This chain links TRBV7-2 with TRBJ2-7; 7 bases match TRBD2. CDR1 is SGHTA and CDR2 is FQGNSA in the germline V gene. The CDR3 is 15 amino acids. V gave up 3 bases and J gave up 6 bases; unmatched junction bases: 11. The CDR3 bases are TGTGCCAGCAGCTTCCGACTAGCTGGGGCGGGCGAGCAGTACTTC. Amino acid sequence: CASSFRLAGAGEQYF.